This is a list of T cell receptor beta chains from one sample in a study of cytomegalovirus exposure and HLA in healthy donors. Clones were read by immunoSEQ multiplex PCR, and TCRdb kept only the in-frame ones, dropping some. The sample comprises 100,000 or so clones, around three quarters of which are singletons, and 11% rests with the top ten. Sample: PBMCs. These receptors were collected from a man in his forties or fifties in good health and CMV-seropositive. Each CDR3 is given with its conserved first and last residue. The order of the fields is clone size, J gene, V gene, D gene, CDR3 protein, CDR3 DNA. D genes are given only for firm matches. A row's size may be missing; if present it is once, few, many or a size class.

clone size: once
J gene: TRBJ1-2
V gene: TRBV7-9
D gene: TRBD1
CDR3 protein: CASSQTGADGYTF
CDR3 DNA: TGTGCCAGCAGCCAGACAGGGGCGGATGGCTACACCTTC

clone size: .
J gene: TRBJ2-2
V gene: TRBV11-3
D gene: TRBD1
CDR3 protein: CASSLDIMGQGNTGELFF
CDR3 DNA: TGTGCCAGCAGCTTAGATATTATGGGACAGGGAAACACCGGGGAGCTGTTTTTT

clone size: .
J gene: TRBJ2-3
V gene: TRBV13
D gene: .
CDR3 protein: CASRPPGGRAADTQYF
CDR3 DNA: TGTGCCAGCAGACCTCCGGGGGGCCGTGCCGCAGATACGCAGTATTTT

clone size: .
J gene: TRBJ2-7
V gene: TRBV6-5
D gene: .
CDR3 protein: CASKRGQGIYEQYF
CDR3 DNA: TGTGCCAGCAAAAGAGGGCAGGGGATCTACGAGCAGTACTTC

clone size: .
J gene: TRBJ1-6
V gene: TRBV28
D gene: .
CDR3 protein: CASSSDNSPLHF
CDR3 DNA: TGTGCCAGCAGTTCCGATAATTCACCCCTCCACTTT

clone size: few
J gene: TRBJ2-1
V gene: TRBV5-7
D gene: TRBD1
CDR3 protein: CASSPGLWTGVNEQFF
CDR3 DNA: TGTGCCAGCAGCCCCGGTCTGTGGACAGGGGTCAATGAGCAGTTCTTC

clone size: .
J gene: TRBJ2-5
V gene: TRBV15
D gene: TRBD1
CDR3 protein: CATSRRQGETQYF
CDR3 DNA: TGTGCCACCAGCAGGAGACAGGGTGAGACCCAGTACTTC

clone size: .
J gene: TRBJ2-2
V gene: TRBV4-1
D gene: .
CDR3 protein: CASRGRGGAFPNTGELFF
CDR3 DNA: TGCGCCAGCAGAGGTAGGGGGGGCGCTTTCCCCAACACCGGGGAGCTGTTTTTT

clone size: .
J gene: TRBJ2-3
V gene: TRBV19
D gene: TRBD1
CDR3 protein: CASSSQGQGGSSDTQYF
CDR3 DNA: TGTGCCAGTAGTTCGCAAGGACAGGGGGGTTCGTCAGATACGCAGTATTTT

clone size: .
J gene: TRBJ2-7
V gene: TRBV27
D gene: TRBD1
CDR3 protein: CASSYRGNEQYF
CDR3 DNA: TGTGCCAGCAGTTACAGGGGAAACGAGCAGTACTTC

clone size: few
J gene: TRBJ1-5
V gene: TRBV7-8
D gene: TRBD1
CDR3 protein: CASSPGQAAYSNQPQHF
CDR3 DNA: TGTGCCAGCAGCCCCGGACAGGCCGCCTATAGCAATCAGCCCCAGCATTTT

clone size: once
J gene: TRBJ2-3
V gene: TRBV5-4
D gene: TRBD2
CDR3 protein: CASTPRLAGGTDTQYF
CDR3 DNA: TGTGCCAGCACCCCCCGCCTGGCGGGGGGCACAGATACGCAGTATTTT

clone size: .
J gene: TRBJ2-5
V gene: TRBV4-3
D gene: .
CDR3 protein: CASSQDERSFETQYF
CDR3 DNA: TGCGCCAGCAGCCAAGACGAGAGATCCTTCGAGACCCAGTACTTC

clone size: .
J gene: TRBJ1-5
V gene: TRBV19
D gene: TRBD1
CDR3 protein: CASSSNDRANQPQHF
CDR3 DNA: TGTGCCAGTAGTTCCAACGACAGGGCTAATCAGCCCCAGCATTTT

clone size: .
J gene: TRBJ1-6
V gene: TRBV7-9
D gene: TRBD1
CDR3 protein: CASSLQNRGRSYNSPLHF
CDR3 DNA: TGTGCCAGCAGCTTACAAAACAGGGGCCGCTCCTATAATTCACCCCTCCACTTT

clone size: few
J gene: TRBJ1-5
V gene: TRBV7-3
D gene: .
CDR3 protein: CASSSNSNQPQHF
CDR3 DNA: TGTGCCAGCAGCTCTAATAGCAATCAGCCCCAGCATTTT

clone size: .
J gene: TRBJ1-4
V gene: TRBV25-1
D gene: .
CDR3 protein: CASSGKDTPATNEKLFF
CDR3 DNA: TGTGCCAGCAGTGGAAAAGACACTCCTGCAACTAATGAAAAACTGTTTTTT

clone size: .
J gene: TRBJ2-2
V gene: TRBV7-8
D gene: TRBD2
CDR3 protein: CASSPGSGARGGGGELFF
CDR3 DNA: TGTGCCAGCAGCCCAGGGAGTGGAGCGCGGGGGGGCGGCGGGGAGCTGTTTTTT

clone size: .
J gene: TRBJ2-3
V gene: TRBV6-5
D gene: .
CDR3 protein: CASSPPGEDTQYF
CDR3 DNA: TGTGCCAGCAGTCCGCCAGGCGAAGATACGCAGTATTTT

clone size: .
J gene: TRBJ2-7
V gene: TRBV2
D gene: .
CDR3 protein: CASSPGSYEQYF
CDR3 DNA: TGTGCCAGCAGTCCAGGGTCCTACGAGCAGTACTTC

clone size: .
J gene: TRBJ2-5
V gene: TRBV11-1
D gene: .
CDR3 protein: CASSPGHLLQGTQYF
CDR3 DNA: TGTGCCAGCAGCCCCGGACACTTACTGCAAGGGACCCAGTACTTC

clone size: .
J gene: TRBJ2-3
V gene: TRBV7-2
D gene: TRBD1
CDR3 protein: CASSLDRLSTDTQYF
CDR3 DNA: TGTGCCAGCAGCTTGGACAGGCTAAGCACAGATACGCAGTATTTT

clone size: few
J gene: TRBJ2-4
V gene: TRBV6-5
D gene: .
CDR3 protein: CASSYSGTLAKNIQYF
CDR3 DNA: TGTGCCAGCAGTTACTCGGGGACTTTAGCCAAAAACATTCAGTACTTC

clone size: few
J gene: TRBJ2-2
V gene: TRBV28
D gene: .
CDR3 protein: CASSHRWGENTGELFF
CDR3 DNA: TGTGCCAGCAGTCACAGGTGGGGGGAGAACACCGGGGAGCTGTTTTTT

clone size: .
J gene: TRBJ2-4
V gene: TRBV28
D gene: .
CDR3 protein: CASSAPGMQAKNIQYF
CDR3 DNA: TGTGCCAGCAGTGCCCCGGGGATGCAGGCCAAAAACATTCAGTACTTC

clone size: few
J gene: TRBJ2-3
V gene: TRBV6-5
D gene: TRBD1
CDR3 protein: CASTLTGDTDTQYF
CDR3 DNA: TGTGCCAGCACGCTTACAGGGGACACAGATACGCAGTATTTT

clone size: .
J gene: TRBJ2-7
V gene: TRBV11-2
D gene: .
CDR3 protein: CASSPAGSVASVREQYF
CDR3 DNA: TGTGCCAGCAGCCCAGCGGGCTCGGTGGCTAGCGTTCGCGAGCAGTACTTC

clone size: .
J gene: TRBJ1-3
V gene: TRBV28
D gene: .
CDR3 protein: CASKPDRPKTSGNTIYF
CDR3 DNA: TGTGCCAGCAAACCCGACAGGCCGAAGACCTCTGGAAACACCATATATTTT

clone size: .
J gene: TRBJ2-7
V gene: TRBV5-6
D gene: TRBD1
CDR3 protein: CASSPGQGREQYF
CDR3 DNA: TGTGCCAGCAGCCCGGGACAGGGGCGCGAGCAGTACTTC

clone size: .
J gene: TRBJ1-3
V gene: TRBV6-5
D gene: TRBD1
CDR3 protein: CASRLGTAGNTIYF
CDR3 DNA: TGTGCCAGCAGACTAGGGACAGCCGGAAACACCATATATTTT

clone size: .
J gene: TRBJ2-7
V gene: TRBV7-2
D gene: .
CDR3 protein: CASSLKTASYEQYF
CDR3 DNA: TGTGCCAGCAGCTTAAAGACAGCCTCCTACGAGCAGTACTTC

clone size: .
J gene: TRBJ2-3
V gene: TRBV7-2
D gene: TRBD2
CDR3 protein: CASTPRRGGKDTQYF
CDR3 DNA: TGTGCCAGCACCCCACGCCGCGGGGGGAAAGATACGCAGTATTTT

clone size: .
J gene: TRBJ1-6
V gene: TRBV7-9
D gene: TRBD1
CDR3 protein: CASSQGQGFYNSPLHF
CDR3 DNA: TGTGCCAGCAGCCAGGGACAGGGGTTCTATAATTCACCCCTCCACTTT

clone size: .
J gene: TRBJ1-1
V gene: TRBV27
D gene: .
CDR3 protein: CASSWQGITEAFF
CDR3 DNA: TGTGCCAGCAGTTGGCAGGGGATTACTGAAGCTTTCTTT

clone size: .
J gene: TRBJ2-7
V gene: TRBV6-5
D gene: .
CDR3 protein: CASSRHRYEQYF
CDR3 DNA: TGTGCCAGCAGTCGTCATCGGTACGAGCAGTACTTC

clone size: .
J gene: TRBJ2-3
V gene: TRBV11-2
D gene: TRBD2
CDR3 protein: CASSLRIWLAGGGDTQYF
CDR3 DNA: TGTGCCAGCAGCTTAAGGATTTGGCTAGCGGGGGGAGGTGATACGCAGTATTTT

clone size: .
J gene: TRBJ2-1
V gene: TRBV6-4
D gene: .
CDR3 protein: CASSDSADQDEQFF
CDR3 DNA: TGTGCCAGCAGTGACTCTGCTGACCAGGATGAGCAGTTCTTC

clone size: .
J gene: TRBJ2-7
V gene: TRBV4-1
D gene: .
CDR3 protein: CASSQEGGGRESYEQYF
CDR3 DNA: TGCGCCAGCAGCCAAGAGGGCGGAGGCCGGGAGTCCTACGAGCAGTACTTC

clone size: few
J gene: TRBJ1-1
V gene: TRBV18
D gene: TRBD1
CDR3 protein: CASSLGQVITEAFF
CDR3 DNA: TGTGCCAGCTCACTTGGACAGGTAATCACTGAAGCTTTCTTT

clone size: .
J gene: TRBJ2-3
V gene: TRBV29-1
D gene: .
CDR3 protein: CSVPDGTRSTDTQYF
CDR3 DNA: TGCAGCGTACCTGACGGGACAAGGAGCACAGATACGCAGTATTTT

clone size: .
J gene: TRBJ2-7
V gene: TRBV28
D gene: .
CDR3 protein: CASSLRSGVGWSYEQYF
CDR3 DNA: TGTGCCAGCAGTTTAAGGAGTGGTGTAGGTTGGTCCTACGAGCAGTACTTC

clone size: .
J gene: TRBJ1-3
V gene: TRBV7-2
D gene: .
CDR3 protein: CASSLAGGANTIYF
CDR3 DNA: TGTGCCAGCAGCTTAGCGGGGGGGGCCAACACCATATATTTT

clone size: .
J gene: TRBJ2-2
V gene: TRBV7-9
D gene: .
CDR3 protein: CASSLGLRDPSWELFF
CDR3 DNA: TGTGCCAGCAGCTTAGGGCTCAGGGATCCCTCCTGGGAGCTGTTTTTT

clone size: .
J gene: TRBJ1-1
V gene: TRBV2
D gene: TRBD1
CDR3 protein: CASSTGGVGTEAFF
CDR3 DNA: TGTGCCAGCAGTACAGGGGGCGTAGGGACTGAAGCTTTCTTT

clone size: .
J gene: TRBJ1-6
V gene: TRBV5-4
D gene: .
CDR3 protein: CASSPRTASSYNSPLHF
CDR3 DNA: TGTGCCAGCAGCCCCCGGACAGCGAGCTCCTATAATTCACCCCTCCACTTT

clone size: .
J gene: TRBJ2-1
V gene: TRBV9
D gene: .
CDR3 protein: CASSGGVDEQFF
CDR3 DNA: TGTGCCAGCAGCGGGGGGGTCGATGAGCAGTTCTTC

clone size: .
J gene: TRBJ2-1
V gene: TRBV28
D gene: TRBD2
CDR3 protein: CASTTSGGARYNEQFF
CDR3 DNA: TGTGCCAGCACGACTAGCGGGGGGGCGAGGTACAATGAGCAGTTCTTC

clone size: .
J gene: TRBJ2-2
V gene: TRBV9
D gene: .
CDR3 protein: CASSVSDTGELFF
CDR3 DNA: TGTGCCAGCAGCGTATCAGACACCGGGGAGCTGTTTTTT

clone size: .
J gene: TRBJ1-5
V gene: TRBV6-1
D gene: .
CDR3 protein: CASSEARGYSNQPQHF
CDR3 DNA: TGTGCCAGCAGTGAAGCGCGGGGGTATAGCAATCAGCCCCAGCATTTT

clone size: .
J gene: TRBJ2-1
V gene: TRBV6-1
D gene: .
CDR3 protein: CASSDGRGHNEQFF
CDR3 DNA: TGTGCCAGCAGTGATGGCAGGGGACACAATGAGCAGTTCTTC